Listed here are 5 T cell receptor beta chains from one sample, sequenced in a study of Graves' ophthalmopathy and Graves' hyperthyroidism. Scientists amplified the TCR beta CDR3 regions from RNA transcripts. The first-round RT-PCR employed HTBI primers together with the Qiagen OneStep RT-PCR kit. A multiplex PCR was then performed as the second round. In TCRdb, the multiplex PCR reads were re-called with MiXCR into one record per CDR3 protein. This table has about 590,000 distinct CDR3 sequences, under 45% appearing once. Sample: peripheral blood or thyroid tissue (not recorded which). The receptors were gathered from an adult man with Graves' hyperthyroidism.

This clonotype was seen at least ten times. V and J are TRBV6-5 and TRBJ1-2; 8 bases line up with TRBD1. The V gene end was trimmed by 8 bases and the J gene end by 6 bases; junction bases not matched to a gene: 11. The CDR3 spans 14 residues. From germline, CDR1 is MNHEY and CDR2 SVGAGI. For the CDR3, the DNA is TGTGCCAGCCAAACGGCAGGGGGCAGGAATGGCTACACCTTC. Translation: CASQTAGGRNGYTF.

This chain connects TRBV12-3 or TRBV12-4 to TRBJ2-7; 9 nucleotides align to TRBD2. Trimming cost V 1 base and J 2 bases; bases outside gene matches: 12. The CDR3 is 18 amino acids. The chain's CDR3 is CASSLGSSGSSVPYEQYF. The CDR3 region has the DNA TGTGCCAGCAGTTTAGGGAGTAGCGGGAGTTCTGTCCCCTACGAGCAGTACTTC.

The J gene is TRBJ2-5, the V gene TRBV11-3, with D unclear. The V gene lost 1 base and the J gene lost 5 bases, with 8 bases spanning the gap. The germline V gene has CDR1 SGHNT and CDR2 YENEEA. The CDR3 runs 13 residues. The CDR3 nucleotides read TGTGCCAGCAGCTTAGGGTTTGGGGAGACCCAGTACTTC. It translates to CASSLGFGETQYF. Using reference TRBV11-3 and TRBJ2-5 for the parts outside the CDR3, the full variable domain is EAGVVQSPRYKIIEKKQPVAFWCNPISGHNTLYWYLQNLGQGPELLIRYENEEAVDDSQLPKDRFSAERLKGVDSTLKIQPAELGDSAVYLCASSLGFGETQYFGPGTRLLVL.

This chain uses TRBV29-1 with TRBJ2-7, with 7 bases that match TRBD2. The CDR3 extends over 14 amino acids. Germline V CDR1 and CDR2: SQVTM, ANQGSEA. V lost 7 bases, J lost 0 bases, and 9 bases stayed unmatched. For the CDR3, the DNA is TGCAGCGCCCAACTAGCGCTTAGCTCCTACGAGCAGTACTTC. It yields the protein CSAQLALSSYEQYF.

The sample holds a few counts of this clonotype. V is TRBV3-1 and J is TRBJ2-7; 9 nucleotides agree with TRBD2. Germline V gene data show CDR1 as LGHDT and CDR2 as YNNKEL (reference sequence). J gave up 10 bases and V 4 bases, and 14 bases lay outside the gene matches. The CDR3 has 15 residues. In DNA form, the CDR3 reads TGTGCCAGCAGCCTCAGTCGCACTAGCGGGTTGAAACAGTACTTC. This sequence encodes CASSLSRTSGLKQYF.